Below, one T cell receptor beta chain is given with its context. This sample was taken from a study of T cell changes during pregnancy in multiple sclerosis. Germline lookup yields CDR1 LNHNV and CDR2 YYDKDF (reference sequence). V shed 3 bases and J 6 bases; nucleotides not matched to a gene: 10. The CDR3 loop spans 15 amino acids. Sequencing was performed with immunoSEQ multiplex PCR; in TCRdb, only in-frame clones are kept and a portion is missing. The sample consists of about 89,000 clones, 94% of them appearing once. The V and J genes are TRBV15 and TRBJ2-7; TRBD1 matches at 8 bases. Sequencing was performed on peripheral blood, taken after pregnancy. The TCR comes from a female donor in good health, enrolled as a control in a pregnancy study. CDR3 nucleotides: TGTGCCACCAGCAGGAAAGGACAGGGTTCGCGCGAGCAGTACTTC. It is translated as CATSRKGQGSREQYF.